This TCR beta chain was sequenced for a study of cytomegalovirus exposure and HLA in healthy donors. Study-wide results and limits: Associated with cytomegalovirus, according to the listing, were 170 or so TCR beta chains.

Researchers ran the PCR with 60 Vbeta and 13 Jbeta primers. Data came from immunoSEQ multiplex PCR; TCRdb stores just in-frame clones and leaves some out. Recorded for this sample: about 130,000 clones. Note on this clone: Antigen specificity is unknown.

Germline CDR1 reads LNHDA; CDR2 reads SQIVND (reference sequence). V was shortened by 5 bases and J by 10 bases, with 17 bases between the two germline ends. This CDR3 is built from 13 residues. This TCR came from a man between 25 and 39 years old in good health and CMV-seronegative. V and J are TRBV19 and TRBJ1-1, with D possibly being TRBD1 (5 bases). Input material: PBMCs. CDR3: CASSAGRGLRAFF. The CDR3 nucleotides are TGTGCCAGTAGTGCGGGAAGGGGATTAAGAGCTTTCTTT.